The 27 T cell receptor beta chains given below trace back to one sample, sequenced in a study of blood T cell repertoires in COVID-19. The assay was immunoSEQ multiplex PCR, and TCRdb's table has in-frame clones only and misses some. The sample lists about 250,000 clones; 87% were seen once. Sequencing was performed on peripheral blood. These receptors were taken from a man aged 18 to 30 with active or convalescent COVID-19.

The rearrangement joins TRBV5-4 to TRBJ1-1, with D maybe TRBD1 (5 bases). V lost 2 bases, J lost 8 bases, and 10 bases lay in between. Germline V lookup: CDR1 SGHNT, CDR2 YYREEE (reference sequence). The CDR3 runs to 12 residues. DNA of the CDR3: TGTGCCAGCAGCTTAATAGGGGTCGAAGCTTTCTTT. Protein: CASSLIGVEAFF.

The genes are TRBV2 and TRBJ1-1; TRBD1 is a possible D gene (6 bases). Germline-derived CDR1 and CDR2 are SNHLY and FYNNEI. Trimming left V 2 bases short and J 6 bases short, with 13 bases between. This CDR3 contains 14 residues. The CDR3 DNA is TGTGCCAGCAGTGAATACAAACAGGGCCCTGAAGCTTTCTTT. It yields the protein CASSEYKQGPEAFF.

The sample holds a few counts of this clone. J is TRBJ2-3 and V is TRBV6-1, with 12 bases that match TRBD2. CDR1 and CDR2 from the germline V gene are MNHNS and SASEGT. Trimming removed 0 bases from V and 8 bases from J; junction bases left unmatched: 6. The CDR3 length is 16 residues. CDR3 protein: CASSEAASGGAVTQYF. Here the CDR3 DNA reads TGTGCCAGCAGTGAAGCGGCTAGCGGGGGGGCAGTTACGCAGTATTTT.

This chain links TRBV5-5 with TRBJ1-4, with D unresolved. V lost 3 bases, J lost 0 bases, and 9 bases lay in between. Germline V CDR1 and CDR2: SGHKS, YYEKEE (reference sequence). The CDR3 length is 15 residues. The CDR3 coding sequence is TGTGCCAGCAGCTCAGAACGGGCAACTAATGAAAAACTGTTTTTT. This gives the protein CASSSERATNEKLFF.

V usage is TRBV29-1 and J usage is TRBJ2-5; D perhaps matches TRBD2 (6 bases). Germline CDR1 is SQVTM and CDR2 is ANQGSEA. This CDR3 region has 13 residues. V lost 4 bases to trimming and J lost 4 bases, with 13 bases between them. The CDR3 loop reads CSVGSGVGETQYF. Written as DNA, the CDR3 is TGCAGCGTTGGTTCGGGAGTCGGAGAGACCCAGTACTTC.

V and J are TRBV6-6 and TRBJ1-4; no clear D. V was shortened by 6 bases and J by 5 bases, with 16 bases between the two germline ends. The CDR3 covers 15 residues. Per the germline V gene, CDR1 is MNHNY and CDR2 is SVGAGI (reference sequence). This CDR3 is CASSHRKLENEKLFF. CDR3 bases: TGTGCCAGCAGCCACAGAAAACTTGAGAATGAAAAACTGTTTTTT.

This sequence joins TRBV4-1 and TRBJ2-2, with D maybe TRBD2 (5 bases). V gave up 0 bases and J gave up 0 bases, with 17 bases separating them. Germline lookup yields CDR1 MGHRA and CDR2 YSYEKL. There are 19 residues in the CDR3. CDR3 nucleotide sequence: TGCGCCAGCAGCCAAGATTATGGGAGCGGAGGAGCGAACACCGGGGAGCTGTTTTTT. It codes for CASSQDYGSGGANTGELFF.

On this clone itself: The identical CDR3 is also encoded by other nucleotide sequences in the sample. V is TRBV27 and J is TRBJ1-2; D not resolved. Trimming took off 0 bases at V and 2 bases at J, with 4 bases between the two ends. Germline CDR1 is MNHEY and CDR2 is SMNVEV (reference sequence). The CDR3 consists of 13 residues. CDR3 in DNA: TGTGCCAGCAGTTTATCCAGGAACTATGGCTACACCTTC. As protein: CASSLSRNYGYTF.

The rearrangement uses TRBV5-1 and TRBJ2-1, with 7 bases that match TRBD2. CDR3 length: 15 amino acids. The germline V gene has CDR1 SGHRS and CDR2 YFSETQ. The ends lost 5 bases at V and 3 bases at J; junction bases unmatched: 8. This chain's CDR3 is CASSRDGGSYNEQFF. The CDR3 region has the DNA TGCGCCAGCAGTAGGGACGGCGGGAGCTACAATGAGCAGTTCTTC.

V usage is TRBV21-1 and J usage is TRBJ1-1; the D call TRBD1 from the table was never checked on the DNA. TRBV21-1 represents a pseudogene. This CDR3 region has 16 residues. The CDR3 DNA reads TGTGCCAGCAGGGAATTCCCGGGGACAGGGAACACTGAAGCTTTCTTT. The encoded protein is CASREFPGTGNTEAFF.

This chain connects TRBV7-2 to TRBJ1-5, with TRBD1 identical over 8 bases. Germline values: CDR1 SGHTA, CDR2 FQGNSA. V dropped 5 bases and J dropped 4; count of bases not matched to a gene: 7. The CDR3 length is 15 residues. The CDR3 sequence is CASSTGQGRNQPQHF. The CDR3 coding sequence is TGTGCCAGCAGCACCGGACAGGGACGGAATCAGCCCCAGCATTTT.

The CDR3, as DNA: TGTGCCAGCAGCCGGGGGGAAGGTGGCTACACCTTC. It translates to CASSRGEGGYTF. The chain has TRBV6-2 or TRBV6-3 and TRBJ1-2, with D possibly TRBD1 on 5 matching bases. Germline CDR1 is MNHEY and CDR2 is SVGEGT. Trimming left V 6 bases short and J 7 bases short, with 12 bases between. CDR3 size: 12 residues.

This chain connects TRBV7-9 to TRBJ1-2, with D tentatively TRBD1 (5 bases). Germline loops: CDR1 SEHNR, CDR2 FQNEAQ (reference sequence). The CDR3 is made up of 15 amino acids. V gave up 4 bases and J gave up 6 bases, with 18 bases separating them. The CDR3 bases are TGTGCCAGCAGCTCCGCCCTCCCGACAGAAAATGGCTACACCTTC. It translates to CASSSALPTENGYTF.

This clone was picked up one time. The chain couples TRBV28 to TRBJ2-2; D might be TRBD2 (5 bases). This CDR3 spans 13 amino acids. Germline V CDR1 and CDR2: MDHEN, SYDVKM. V was trimmed by 5 bases and J by 6 bases, leaving 10 bases between them. As DNA, the CDR3 is TGTGCCAGCAGTACTAGGGTTGCCGGGGAGCTGTTTTTT. This gives the protein CASSTRVAGELFF.

The chain combines TRBV11-2 with TRBJ2-1; TRBD1 aligns across 11 bases. CDR3 length equals 14 residues. Germline trimming cut 5 bases from V and 9 bases from J; bases unmatched to any gene: 6. Germline V gene lookup returns CDR1 SGHAT and CDR2 FQNNGV. The CDR3 sequence is CASSERTGGIEQFF. CDR3 in DNA: TGTGCCAGCAGCGAACGGACAGGGGGCATTGAGCAGTTCTTC. Together with reference TRBV11-2 and TRBJ2-1, the CDR3 gives the full variable domain: EAGVAQSPRYKIIEKRQSVAFWCNPISGHATLYWYQQILGQGPKLLIQFQNNGVVDDSQLPKDRFSAERLKGVDSTLKIQPAKLEDSAVYLCASSERTGGIEQFFGPGTRLTVL.

This clone came up a few times. The rearrangement links TRBV10-3 to TRBJ1-2, with D perhaps TRBD1 (5 bases). The V and J ends lost 5 bases and 1 base respectively, with 8 bases between them. The length of the CDR3 is 13 residues. Germline V gives CDR1 ENHRY, CDR2 SYGVKD. In DNA, the CDR3 is TGTGCCATCAGTTCACAGGTTAACTATGGCTACACCTTC. Encoded protein: CAISSQVNYGYTF.

This chain links TRBV2 with TRBJ2-7, with D possibly being TRBD2 (5 bases). This CDR3 has 12 residues. The V end lost 4 bases, the J end lost 6 bases, and 10 bases lay between the germline ends. Germline lookup yields CDR1 SNHLY and CDR2 FYNNEI. The chain's CDR3 is CASSGWTGEQYF. For the CDR3, the DNA is TGTGCCAGCAGTGGCTGGACTGGCGAGCAGTACTTC.

This clone appeared a single time. The gene calls are TRBV15 and TRBJ2-7; D is possibly TRBD2 (5 bases). Germline loops: CDR1 LNHNV, CDR2 YYDKDF (reference sequence). CDR3 length equals 15 residues. Trimming took off 0 bases at V and 5 bases at J, with 14 bases between the two ends. CDR3 DNA sequence: TGTGCCACCAGCAGAGACCGGGCGGGTTCCCACGAGCAGTACTTC. It specifies CATSRDRAGSHEQYF.

The chain has TRBV6-1 and TRBJ1-5; a possible D gene is TRBD1 (6 bases). Deletions cut 3 bases from V and 3 bases from J, with 12 bases between. Germline CDR1 and CDR2: MNHNS and SASEGT. This CDR3 has 15 residues. Here the CDR3 DNA reads TGTGCCAGCAGTGACCGAACAGGGCCCAATCAGCCCCAGCATTTT. Translated: CASSDRTGPNQPQHF.

This chain's CDR3 is CASRLGPGHSGANVLTF. CDR3 nucleotides: TGTGCAAGTCGCCTAGGGCCGGGACACTCTGGGGCCAACGTCCTGACTTTC. This chain joins TRBV12-2 and TRBJ2-6; the table's D call TRBD1 went unverified against the DNA. TRBV12-2 is recorded as a pseudogene. CDR3 length: 17 residues.

This clone was recorded at least ten times. CDR3 in DNA: TGTGCCAGCAGCATCGCCCAGGGAAACACCATATATTTT. Its protein product is CASSIAQGNTIYF. The rearrangement joins TRBV5-4 to TRBJ1-3; D gene unclear. Germline V gene lookup returns CDR1 SGHNT and CDR2 YYREEE (reference sequence). This CDR3 contains 13 residues. V was pared by 4 bases and J by 4 bases, with 9 bases between.

In its sample, this clone was seen once. This chain joins TRBV7-9 and TRBJ2-6; D call uncertain. The CDR3 consists of 16 residues. V was shortened by 1 base and J by 4 bases, with 11 bases between the two germline ends. CDR1 is SEHNR, CDR2 FQNEAQ, per germline (reference sequence). The CDR3 protein is CASSLDTVAGANVLTF. In nucleotides, the CDR3 is TGTGCCAGCAGCTTAGATACAGTCGCCGGGGCCAACGTCCTGACTTTC.

This clone turned up a few times. This chain joins TRBV10-3 and TRBJ1-1; D unclear. Germline assignment: CDR1 ENHRY and CDR2 SYGVKD. This CDR3 contains 17 residues. Trimming shortened V by 10 bases and J by 11 bases, and 35 bases separated the two germline ends. CDR3 in amino acids: CATLFGGENALPIAAFF. As DNA, the CDR3 is TGTGCCACCCTCTTCGGAGGAGAAAATGCTTTACCTATAGCGGCTTTCTTT.

The chain is built from TRBV28 and TRBJ2-5; TRBD1 matches at 9 bases. CDR1 is MDHEN and CDR2 is SYDVKM in the germline V gene. Trimming at V came to 6 bases and at J to 5 bases, leaving 7 bases not matched to a gene. This CDR3 contains 14 residues. The CDR3 here is CASRKTGGGETQYF. In DNA form, the CDR3 reads TGTGCCAGCAGAAAAACAGGGGGCGGGGAGACCCAGTACTTC. Together with reference TRBV28 and TRBJ2-5, the CDR3 gives the full variable domain: DVKVTQSSRYLVKRTGEKVFLECVQDMDHENMFWYRQDPGLGLRLIYFSYDVKMKEKGDIPEGYSVSREKKERFSLILESASTNQTSMYLCASRKTGGGETQYFGPGTRLLVL.

The J gene is TRBJ1-2, the V gene TRBV7-9, with 7 bases identical to TRBD1. The CDR3 runs to 13 residues. In germline, CDR1 is SEHNR, CDR2 FQNEAQ (reference sequence). The J segment lost 7 bases and the V segment lost 4 bases, leaving 6 bases of the junction unmatched. CDR3 protein: CASSSQGPSGYTF. The CDR3 nucleotides read TGTGCCAGCAGCTCACAGGGGCCTAGTGGCTACACCTTC.

The chain carries TRBV28 and TRBJ1-2; D might be TRBD1 (5 bases). In germline, CDR1 is MDHEN, CDR2 SYDVKM. This CDR3 contains 15 residues. Trimming left V 10 bases short and J 5 bases short, with 23 bases between. The CDR3 coding sequence is TGTGCCATCAGAGGAGGGGCAACAACGCAATATGGCTACACCTTC. Encoded protein: CAIRGGATTQYGYTF.

The chain has TRBV10-3 and TRBJ2-1; no firm D call. In germline, CDR1 is ENHRY, CDR2 SYGVKD. The V end lost 0 bases, the J end lost 0 bases, and 12 bases lay between the germline ends. This CDR3 has 17 amino acids. CDR3 region: CAISESTLADSYNEQFF. The CDR3 DNA follows: TGTGCCATCAGTGAGTCGACTTTGGCAGACTCCTACAATGAGCAGTTCTTC.